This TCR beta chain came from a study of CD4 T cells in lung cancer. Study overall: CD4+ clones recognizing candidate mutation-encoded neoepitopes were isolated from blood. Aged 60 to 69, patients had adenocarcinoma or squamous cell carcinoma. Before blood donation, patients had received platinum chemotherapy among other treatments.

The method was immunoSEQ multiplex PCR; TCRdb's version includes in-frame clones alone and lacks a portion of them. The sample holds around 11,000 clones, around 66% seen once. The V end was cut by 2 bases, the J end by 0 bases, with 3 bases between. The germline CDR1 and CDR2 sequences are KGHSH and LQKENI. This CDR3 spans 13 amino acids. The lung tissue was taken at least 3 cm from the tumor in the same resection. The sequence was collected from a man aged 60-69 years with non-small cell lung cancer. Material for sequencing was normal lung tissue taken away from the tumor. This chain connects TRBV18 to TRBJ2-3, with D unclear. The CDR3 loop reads CASSPTSTDTQYF. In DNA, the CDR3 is TGTGCCAGCTCACCAACTAGCACAGATACGCAGTATTTT.